Detailed here is one T cell receptor beta chain. This entry is derived from a study of control samples from healthy donors and cancer patients. Between the trimmed V and J ends, which lost 0 bases and 0 bases, there was a span of 10 bases. This CDR3 has 15 amino acids. The germline V gene encodes CDR1 GTSNPN and CDR2 SVGIG (reference sequence). Repertoires were generated with immunoSEQ multiplex PCR, while TCRdb's copy carries only in-frame clones and drops some. This table holds about 410,000 clones, 80% to 95% found once. The rearrangement uses TRBV30 and TRBJ2-3, with D perhaps matching TRBD2 (5 bases). This receptor was identified in a man aged 40-49 years with head and neck cancer. Material for sequencing was PBMCs. Here the CDR3 reads CAWSVRGSSTDTQYF. CDR3 nucleotide sequence: TGTGCCTGGAGTGTTCGCGGGTCGAGCACAGATACGCAGTATTTT.